The 4 T cell receptor beta chains given below trace back to one sample, sequenced in a study of cytomegalovirus exposure and HLA in healthy donors. The primer mix had 60 Vbeta and 13 Jbeta primers. TCRdb keeps only in-frame clones here, not all; method: immunoSEQ multiplex PCR. The sample consists of 150,000 or so clones, more than 60% of them appearing once. Specimen: PBMCs. Source of these receptors: a woman aged 40 to 49 in good health and CMV-seropositive.

This clone was recorded a few times. The V call is TRBV28, the J call TRBJ1-1; D is perhaps TRBD1 (5 bases). CDR1 and CDR2 from the germline V gene are MDHEN and SYDVKM. V lost 8 bases, J lost 6 bases, and 10 bases lay in between. The CDR3 sequence is 11 residues long. This CDR3 reads CASGGAAEAFF. CDR3 sequence (DNA): TGTGCCAGCGGAGGGGCGGCTGAAGCTTTCTTT.

V and J are TRBV5-1 and TRBJ2-7; weak D call: TRBD1 (5 bases). Per the germline V gene, CDR1 is SGHRS and CDR2 is YFSETQ. The CDR3 has 13 residues. V lost 6 bases and J 2 bases, leaving 12 bases between the germline ends. This CDR3 is CASTDSPTYEQYF. For the CDR3, the DNA is TGCGCCAGCACCGACAGTCCCACCTACGAGCAGTACTTC.

This sequence joins TRBV28 and TRBJ1-5, with 7 bases fitting TRBD1. The germline gives CDR1 MDHEN, CDR2 SYDVKM. The CDR3 sequence is 18 residues long. The V and J ends lost 6 bases and 0 bases, in that order; junction bases with no gene match: 14. CDR3 amino acids: CASRNRDRKTYSNQPQHF. The CDR3 bases are TGTGCCAGCAGGAACCGGGACAGAAAAACCTATAGCAATCAGCCCCAGCATTTT.

The gene calls are TRBV28 and TRBJ2-7, with D perhaps matching TRBD2 (6 bases). V lost 3 bases and J lost 0, with 15 bases in between. There are 16 residues in the CDR3. Germline V gene sequence: CDR1 MDHEN, CDR2 SYDVKM. The CDR3 coding sequence is TGTGCCAGCAGTTTTTTTGGCGGGACTGGCTCCTACGAGCAGTACTTC. It is translated as CASSFFGGTGSYEQYF.